This entry concerns a single TCR beta chain. Assay: immunoSEQ multiplex PCR; the TCRdb copy retains only in-frame clones and omits some. The repertoire includes over 150,000 clones, roughly 92% of them detected once, and approximately 1.4% sits in the top ten. The sample belongs to a study of control samples from healthy donors and cancer patients. The receptor was derived from a woman aged 18 to 35 in good health. The sample consisted of blood.

CDR3 sequence: CASSLGTSGDQETQYF. In DNA form, the CDR3 reads TGTGCCAGCAGCTTAGGGACTAGCGGGGACCAAGAGACCCAGTACTTC. The chain uses TRBV11-3 and TRBJ2-5, with 12 bases lining up with TRBD2. This CDR3 is built from 16 residues. Germline V gene data show CDR1 as SGHNT and CDR2 as YENEEA. The J segment lost 0 bases and the V segment lost 1 base, leaving 0 bases of the junction unmatched.